This record looks at one T cell receptor (beta chain) sequence and its context. The protocol was immunoSEQ multiplex PCR, while the TCRdb copy is restricted to in-frame clones and leaves out a portion. The sample comprises approximately 120,000 clones, more than 70% of which are singletons, and approximately 5% rests with the top ten. These data are taken from a study of blood T cell repertoires in COVID-19. Germline values: CDR1 SGDLS, CDR2 YYNGEE. This CDR3 is built from 15 residues. The junction had 9 bases not matched to a gene; V was cut back by 4 bases and J by 6 bases. This receptor was taken from a human donor in a cohort sampled during active COVID-19. The J gene is TRBJ2-1, the V gene TRBV9; TRBD2 matches 8 bases. Sample: peripheral blood. CDR3 in DNA: TGTGCCAGCAGCCCACAAGCGGGAGCGAGCAATGAGCAGTTCTTC. It codes for CASSPQAGASNEQFF. Based on the CDR3 plus reference TRBV9 and TRBJ2-1, the full variable domain is DSGVTQTPKHLITATGQRVTLRCSPRSGDLSVYWYQQSLDQGLQFLIQYYNGEERAKGNILERFSAQQFPDLHSELNLSSLELGDSALYFCASSPQAGASNEQFFGPGTRLTVL.